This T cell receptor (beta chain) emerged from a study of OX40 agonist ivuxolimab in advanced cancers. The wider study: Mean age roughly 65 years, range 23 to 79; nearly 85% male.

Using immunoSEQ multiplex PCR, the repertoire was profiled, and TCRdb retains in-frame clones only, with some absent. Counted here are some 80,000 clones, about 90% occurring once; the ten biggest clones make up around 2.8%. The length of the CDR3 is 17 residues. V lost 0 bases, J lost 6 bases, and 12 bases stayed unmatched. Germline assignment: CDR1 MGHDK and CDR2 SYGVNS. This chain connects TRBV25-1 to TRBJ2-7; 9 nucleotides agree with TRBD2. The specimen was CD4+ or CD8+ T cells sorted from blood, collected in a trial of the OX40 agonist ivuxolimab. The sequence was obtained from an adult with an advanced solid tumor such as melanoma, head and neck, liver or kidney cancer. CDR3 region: CASSEYPSGRGGGEQYF. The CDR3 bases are TGTGCCAGCAGTGAATACCCTTCAGGGCGGGGGGGCGGCGAGCAGTACTTC.